The 27 T cell receptor beta chains reported below all come from one sample, sequenced in a study of beta chain features in type 1 diabetes. Broader study findings: Moderately but significantly shorter TCRB CDR3s were found in Type 1 diabetes patients in all four CD4+ subsets.

The antigens of these receptors remain unknown. The isolated RNA, all of it, was reverse transcribed, so expressed TCRB transcripts were what got sequenced. Profiling relied on immunoSEQ multiplex PCR, and the TCRdb table lists in-frame clones only, not all of them. The profile covers about 660,000 clones, with over 13% appearing a single time and approximately 0.042% taken by the ten largest. Sequencing used naive CD4+ T cells from blood. Receptor source: a man aged 18 to 29 with type 1 diabetes.

This sequence joins TRBV7-8 and TRBJ2-5; no definite D call. V shed 3 bases and J shed 5 bases, with 7 bases lying between them. The CDR3 runs to 12 residues. Looked up from germline, CDR1 is SGHVS and CDR2 is FQNEAQ. As DNA, the CDR3 is TGTGCCAGCAGCTTTAGGCGGGAGACCCAGTACTTC. This translates into CASSFRRETQYF.

The chain has TRBV4-2 and TRBJ2-5; TRBD2 matches at 12 bases. Trimming cost V 3 bases and J 3 bases; bases outside gene matches: 2. The CDR3 has 15 amino acids. Germline lookup yields CDR1 LGHNA and CDR2 YNFKEQ. The CDR3 here is CASSHRLAGEETQYF. For the CDR3, the DNA is TGTGCCAGCAGCCACCGACTAGCGGGGGAAGAGACCCAGTACTTC.

This chain connects TRBV2 to TRBJ2-3; 9 bases map to TRBD2. CDR3 length: 15 amino acids. The germline gives CDR1 SNHLY, CDR2 FYNNEI. V shed 4 bases, J shed 3 bases, and the junction held 5 bases outside the gene matches. The CDR3 is CASSAFSGRTDTQYF. CDR3 bases: TGTGCCAGCAGTGCTTTTAGCGGGAGAACAGATACGCAGTATTTT.

This clone has a handful of counts. The V call is TRBV25-1, the J call TRBJ2-7; D is possibly TRBD1 or TRBD2 (6 bases each). Per the germline V gene, CDR1 is MGHDK and CDR2 is SYGVNS. There are 16 residues in the CDR3. Trimming stripped 2 bases from V and 1 base from J, with 15 bases between. In DNA, the CDR3 is TGTGCCAGCAGTGAAGGTGGAGGGGGTGGATCCTACGAGCAGTACTTC. Amino acid sequence: CASSEGGGGGSYEQYF.

CDR3 region: CASSGNGAGTYNEQFF. CDR3 sequence (DNA): TGCGCCAGCAGCGGGAATGGAGCAGGAACCTACAATGAGCAGTTCTTC. The chain uses TRBV4-3 and TRBJ2-1; D uncertain. Germline lookup yields CDR1 LGHNA and CDR2 YSLEER. V lost 5 bases and J 2 bases, leaving 16 bases between the germline ends. The CDR3 spans 16 residues.

The chain carries TRBV6-5 and TRBJ2-5; no reliable D call. Germline CDR1 MNHEY, CDR2 SVGAGI. The CDR3 totals 16 residues. V was clipped by 0 bases and J by 2 bases, with 13 bases between them. The CDR3 DNA follows: TGTGCCAGCAGTTACTCGGCCCCAGTTTTACAAGAGACCCAGTACTTC. It is translated as CASSYSAPVLQETQYF.

The chain has TRBV7-8 and TRBJ2-5; D could derive from TRBD1 or TRBD2 (5 bases each). Trimming pared 3 bases from V and 3 bases from J, leaving 11 bases between. Per the germline V gene, CDR1 is SGHVS and CDR2 is FQNEAQ. This CDR3 comprises 14 residues. This chain's CDR3 is CASSLRVGEETQYF. The CDR3 DNA reads TGTGCCAGCAGCTTGAGGGTGGGGGAAGAGACCCAGTACTTC.

This clone turned up a few times. This chain links TRBV7-2 with TRBJ1-5, with no clear D. Trimming stripped 5 bases from V and 1 base from J, with 12 bases between. Germline CDR1 SGHTA, CDR2 FQGNSA. The CDR3 has 15 amino acids. The CDR3 nucleotides are TGTGCCAGCAGCATGGTTGCTAGGAGCAATCAGCCCCAGCATTTT. Amino acids: CASSMVARSNQPQHF.

A few counts support this clone. The J gene is TRBJ1-1, the V gene TRBV2; D uncertain. The ends were cut back, 2 bases at V and 3 bases at J, with 7 bases in the middle. Germline assignment: CDR1 SNHLY and CDR2 FYNNEI. The CDR3 runs to 13 residues. The CDR3 bases are TGTGCCAGCAGTGAACGACATTACACTGAAGCTTTCTTT. It codes for CASSERHYTEAFF. Based on the CDR3 plus reference TRBV2 and TRBJ1-1, the full variable domain is EPEVTQTPSHQVTQMGQEVILRCVPISNHLYFYWYRQILGQKVEFLVSFYNNEISEKSEIFDDQFSVERPDGSNFTLKIRSTKLEDSAMYFCASSERHYTEAFFGQGTRLTVV.

The J gene is TRBJ1-1, the V gene TRBV7-8; no reliable D call. Trimming took off 8 bases at V and 3 bases at J, with 16 bases between the two ends. The CDR3 is 14 residues long. The germline gives CDR1 SGHVS, CDR2 FQNEAQ. The CDR3 DNA sequence: TGTGCCAGCGCATGGGTCAATCGGGACACTGAAGCTTTCTTT. It codes for CASAWVNRDTEAFF. The complete variable domain, with remaining parts taken from reference TRBV7-8 and TRBJ1-1, reads GAGVSQSPRYKVAKRGQDVALRCDPISGHVSLFWYQQALGQGPEFLTYFQNEAQLDKSGLPSDRFFAERPEGSVSTLKIQRTQQEDSAVYLCASAWVNRDTEAFFGQGTRLTVV.

This clone was seen only a few times. CDR3 sequence (DNA): TGTGCCAGCCACGGGACAGAAGATACGCAGTATTTT. Amino acids: CASHGTEDTQYF. The rearrangement uses TRBV19 and TRBJ2-3, with 7 nucleotides matching TRBD1. CDR1 and CDR2 from the germline V gene are LNHDA and SQIVND (reference sequence). Unmatched junction bases numbered 5, after V lost 9 bases and J lost 5 bases. The CDR3 has 12 amino acids.

V is TRBV30 and J is TRBJ1-5; D is uncertain. The germline gives CDR1 GTSNPN, CDR2 SVGIG (reference sequence). Between the trimmed V and J ends, which lost 3 bases and 3 bases, there was a span of 9 bases. The CDR3 is made up of 13 amino acids. CDR3 DNA sequence: TGTGCCTGGAGAACTAGCGCCAATCAGCCCCAGCATTTT. The encoded protein is CAWRTSANQPQHF.

The chain employs TRBV19 and TRBJ1-2; D is perhaps TRBD1 (5 bases). The V and J ends lost 10 bases and 3 bases respectively, with 18 bases between them. Per germline, CDR1 LNHDA and CDR2 SQIVND (reference sequence). This CDR3 spans 14 amino acids. The CDR3 DNA sequence: TGTGCCACCGTGGAGTCTGGGGGGTACTATGGCTACACCTTC. It translates to CATVESGGYYGYTF.

This CDR3 reads CAWSVRLTQYF. The CDR3 bases are TGTGCCTGGAGTGTTCGCCTTACGCAGTATTTT. J is TRBJ2-3 and V is TRBV30, with unresolved D. Germline CDR1 is GTSNPN and CDR2 is SVGIG (reference sequence). Between the trimmed V and J ends, which lost 0 bases and 8 bases, there was a span of 6 bases. The CDR3 is 11 amino acids.

This clone was seen more than once but under ten times. The V call is TRBV2, the J call TRBJ1-5; D is unresolved. The V gene lost 5 bases and the J gene lost 8 bases, with 7 bases spanning the gap. This CDR3 spans 11 amino acids. The germline V gene has CDR1 SNHLY and CDR2 FYNNEI. CDR3 in DNA: TGTGCCAGCAGTCGGGAAAAGCCCCAGCATTTT. Translation gives CASSREKPQHF.

With regard to this clone: The sample carries other DNA sequences with the same CDR3. The chain combines TRBV30 with TRBJ2-7; no definite D call. Germline assignment: CDR1 GTSNPN and CDR2 SVGIG (reference sequence). The CDR3 has 12 amino acids. Trimming left V 2 bases short and J 3 bases short, with 8 bases between. The CDR3: CAWSLGSYEQYF. The CDR3 DNA follows: TGTGCCTGGAGTTTAGGCAGCTACGAGCAGTACTTC.

The CDR3 region has the DNA TGTGCCAGCAGTGCAAGCGGGACTCCAGAGACCCAGTACTTC. This encodes CASSASGTPETQYF. The V call is TRBV6-1, the J call TRBJ2-5; 7 positions agree with TRBD2. V lost 4 bases, J lost 4 bases, and 6 bases stayed unmatched. This CDR3 contains 14 residues. Germline V CDR1 and CDR2: MNHNS, SASEGT.

This clone occurred once. The chain links TRBV11-3 to TRBJ2-1, with 10 positions matching TRBD1. The V gene end was trimmed by 4 bases and the J gene end by 4 bases; junction bases not matched to a gene: 1. This CDR3 contains 14 residues. CDR1 and CDR2 (germline): SGHNT, YENEEA. CDR3 nucleotide sequence: TGTGCCAGCAGCTCGGGACAGGGGTACAATGAGCAGTTCTTC. This gives the protein CASSSGQGYNEQFF.

This clone was found a few times. The chain combines TRBV30 with TRBJ2-1, with 9 bases fitting TRBD2. Germline V gives CDR1 GTSNPN, CDR2 SVGIG (reference sequence). J gave up 6 bases and V 4 bases, and 7 bases lay outside the gene matches. The CDR3 sequence is 14 residues long. CDR3 in amino acids: CAWMRAGGGNEQFF. The CDR3 nucleotides are TGTGCCTGGATGAGGGCGGGAGGGGGCAATGAGCAGTTCTTC.

This clone was seen more than once but under ten times. The chain links TRBV28 to TRBJ1-5; no reliable D call. This CDR3 region has 13 residues. The V end lost 4 bases, the J end lost 10 bases, and 14 bases lay between the germline ends. CDR1 is MDHEN, CDR2 SYDVKM, per germline. As DNA, the CDR3 is TGTGCCAGCAGTTCCCGTGCAGGTGGTCCCCAGCATTTT. This encodes CASSSRAGGPQHF.

This clone was observed a few times. This specimen includes other DNA sequences encoding the same CDR3. This chain connects TRBV7-9 to TRBJ2-7, with 9 bases fitting TRBD1. The CDR3 extends over 14 amino acids. Germline CDR1 reads SEHNR; CDR2 reads FQNEAQ (reference sequence). The V and J ends lost 1 base and 2 bases, in that order; junction bases with no gene match: 0. CDR3 DNA: TGTGCCAGCAGCTTAGGACAGGGGGCCTACGAGCAGTACTTC. This codes for CASSLGQGAYEQYF.

CDR3 DNA: TGTGCCAGCAGTTACGACTACCAGCACGAAAACATTCAGTACTTC. Amino acids: CASSYDYQHENIQYF. V and J are TRBV6-5 and TRBJ2-4; possibly TRBD2 for D (5 bases). The CDR3 has 15 residues. V was cut by 2 bases and J by 5 bases, with 13 bases left in between. Germline V gene sequence: CDR1 MNHEY, CDR2 SVGAGI.

This chain links TRBV29-1 with TRBJ2-7; D assignment may be TRBD1 or TRBD2 (5 bases each). V was pared by 4 bases and J by 5 bases, with 15 bases between. Germline CDR1 reads SQVTM; CDR2 reads ANQGSEA. CDR3 length equals 13 residues. The CDR3 DNA sequence: TGCAGCGTTGTATACGGGGCTCGAGACGAGCAGTACTTC. Translated: CSVVYGARDEQYF.

J is TRBJ2-5 and V is TRBV18; possibly TRBD2 for D (6 bases). V lost 3 bases and J lost 3, with 14 bases in between. This CDR3 region has 15 residues. The germline gives CDR1 KGHSH, CDR2 LQKENI. CDR3 residues: CASSPPGLTKETQYF. In DNA, the CDR3 is TGTGCCAGCTCACCGCCGGGACTCACTAAAGAGACCCAGTACTTC.

The CDR3 loop reads CASSPPSAGWIPNNEQFF. DNA of the CDR3: TGTGCCAGCTCACCACCGTCGGCAGGGTGGATTCCTAACAATGAGCAGTTCTTC. This rearrangement joins TRBV18 to TRBJ2-1; a weak D match, TRBD1 (5 bases). Per germline, CDR1 KGHSH and CDR2 LQKENI. Trimming shortened V by 0 bases and J by 5 bases, and 20 bases separated the two germline ends. The CDR3 totals 18 residues.

The table lists this clone with a few counts. In the same sample, other DNA sequences code for this CDR3. V and J are TRBV6-5 and TRBJ2-7; TRBD1 might be the D (6 bases). Trimming cost V 6 bases and J 2 bases, with 11 bases left between them. The length of the CDR3 is 13 residues. From germline, CDR1 is MNHEY and CDR2 SVGAGI. DNA for the CDR3: TGTGCCAGCAGCCCCAGACAGGCCTACGAGCAGTACTTC. Residues: CASSPRQAYEQYF.

The rearrangement uses TRBV7-2 and TRBJ1-4; 8 bases map to TRBD1. The germline CDR1 and CDR2 sequences are SGHTA and FQGNSA. This CDR3 region has 13 residues. The J segment lost 10 bases and the V segment lost 8 bases, leaving 9 bases of the junction unmatched. The CDR3 DNA is TGTGCCAGCCAGGGGGCAGGGGGCCGAAAACTGTTTTTT. Encoded protein: CASQGAGGRKLFF. Looking up the rest from reference TRBV7-2 and TRBJ1-4 gives the full variable domain: GAGVSQSPSNKVTEKGKDVELRCDPISGHTALYWYRQSLGQGLEFLIYFQGNSAPDKSGLPSDRFSAERTGGSVSTLTIQRTQQEDSAVYLCASQGAGGRKLFFGSGTQLSVL.